These 14 T cell receptor beta chains were sequenced from one sample in a study of T cell responses to AZD1222 COVID-19 vaccine. The data were produced by immunoSEQ multiplex PCR, yet TCRdb's version contains in-frame clones alone and is incomplete. The sample consists of approximately 150,000 clones, around 83% of them appearing once. Sequenced material: peripheral blood, taken 28 days after the second AZD1222 dose. The receptor set was obtained from an adult who received the AZD1222 COVID-19 vaccine.

The rearrangement joins TRBV3-1 (or the pseudogene TRBV3-2) to TRBJ2-7, with D unclear. The CDR3 length is 13 residues. Germline CDR1 is LGHDT and CDR2 is YNNKEL (reference sequence). The V gene lost 2 bases and the J gene lost 0 bases, with 5 bases spanning the gap. Here the CDR3 DNA reads TGTGCCAGCAGCCAATACTACTCCTACGAGCAGTACTTC. This sequence encodes CASSQYYSYEQYF.

V is TRBV6-4 and J is TRBJ2-2, with D hard to call. This CDR3 is built from 14 residues. Germline V gives CDR1 MRHNA, CDR2 SNTAGT. V was trimmed by 0 bases and J by 2 bases, leaving 4 bases between them. Here the CDR3 DNA reads TGTGCCAGCAGTGACTCGGGCAACACCGGGGAGCTGTTTTTT. This encodes CASSDSGNTGELFF.

The gene calls are TRBV27 and TRBJ1-1; D not resolved. The CDR3 loop spans 13 amino acids. V dropped 5 bases and J dropped 3 bases, with 10 bases sitting between them. Germline lookup yields CDR1 MNHEY and CDR2 SMNVEV (reference sequence). CDR3 coding DNA: TGTGCCAGCAGTCCATGGGTAGACACTGAAGCTTTCTTT. Its protein is CASSPWVDTEAFF.

The chain links TRBV27 to TRBJ1-5; TRBD1 agrees at 8 bases. J gave up 6 bases and V 6 bases, and 7 bases lay outside the gene matches. Germline CDR1 and CDR2: MNHEY and SMNVEV (reference sequence). The CDR3 is made up of 14 amino acids. In nucleotides, the CDR3 is TGTGCCAGCAGATCAGGGGGCTCCGGTCAGCCCCAGCATTTT. It translates to CASRSGGSGQPQHF.

V is TRBV2 and J is TRBJ1-5; no firm D call. With 7 bases removed from V and 4 bases from J, the gap between germline ends came to 17 bases. CDR1 and CDR2 (germline): SNHLY, FYNNEI. This CDR3 contains 15 residues. The CDR3 sequence is CASTRVGGRNQPQHF. The CDR3 region has the DNA TGTGCCAGCACCCGGGTGGGAGGGAGAAATCAGCCCCAGCATTTT.

The genes are TRBV4-2 and TRBJ2-1; TRBD1 is a possible D gene (6 bases). CDR1 and CDR2 (germline): LGHNA, YNFKEQ. V shed 1 base and J shed 3 bases, with 10 bases lying between them. This CDR3 is 15 amino acids long. The CDR3 region has the DNA TGTGCCAGCAGCCAAGGGACAGCCTTCTACAATGAGCAGTTCTTC. This encodes CASSQGTAFYNEQFF.

The gene calls are TRBV6-5 and TRBJ2-3; 8 bases are shared with TRBD2. The V gene's germline CDR1 is MNHEY and CDR2 SVGAGI. This CDR3 is built from 14 residues. V was pared by 0 bases and J by 11 bases, with 7 bases of the junction left unmatched. CDR3 sequence (DNA): TGTGCCAGCAGTTACTCGCGGGAGGCCCTAAAGCAGTATTTT. Protein product: CASSYSREALKQYF.

This clone appeared a few times. This chain uses TRBV19 with TRBJ1-6, with no clear D. The germline V gene has CDR1 LNHDA and CDR2 SQIVND (reference sequence). Between the trimmed V and J ends, which lost 3 bases and 8 bases, there was a span of 11 bases. CDR3 length: 14 amino acids. CDR3 protein: CASSMGTGYSPLHF. The CDR3 DNA sequence: TGTGCCAGTAGTATGGGCACCGGATATTCACCCCTCCACTTT.

The rearrangement links TRBV19 to TRBJ2-5; D is unclear. Per germline, CDR1 LNHDA and CDR2 SQIVND (reference sequence). The V gene lost 3 bases and the J gene lost 2 bases, with 10 bases spanning the gap. This CDR3 is built from 14 residues. CDR3 protein: CASSIFSNQETQYF. For the CDR3, the DNA is TGTGCCAGTAGTATTTTTAGCAATCAAGAGACCCAGTACTTC. The full variable domain, completed using reference TRBV19 and TRBJ2-5, is DGGITQSPKYLFRKEGQNVTLSCEQNLNHDAMYWYRQDPGQGLRLIYYSQIVNDFQKGDIAEGYSVSREKKESFPLTVTSAQKNPTAFYLCASSIFSNQETQYFGPGTRLLVL.

The chain recombines TRBV5-1 with TRBJ2-7, with D maybe TRBD1 (6 bases). Germline V gene sequence: CDR1 SGHRS, CDR2 YFSETQ. Deletions cut 6 bases from V and 0 bases from J, with 10 bases between. There are 13 residues in the CDR3. This chain's CDR3 is CASTLDSSYEQYF. The DNA of the CDR3 is TGCGCCAGCACCCTGGACAGCTCCTACGAGCAGTACTTC. Looking up the rest from reference TRBV5-1 and TRBJ2-7 gives the full variable domain: KAGVTQTPRYLIKTRGQQVTLSCSPISGHRSVSWYQQTPGQGLQFLFEYFSETQRNKGNFPGRFSGRQFSNSRSEMNVSTLELGDSALYLCASTLDSSYEQYFGPGTRLTVT.

This clone was observed a handful of times. The chain links TRBV15 to TRBJ2-5; 9 bases are a match to TRBD2. Trimming at V came to 5 bases and at J to 7 bases, leaving 11 bases not matched to a gene. Germline V gene sequence: CDR1 LNHNV, CDR2 YYDKDF (reference sequence). CDR3 length: 15 residues. This chain's CDR3 is CATSPRVAGAGTQYF. The CDR3 DNA sequence: TGTGCCACCAGCCCCCGGGTAGCGGGAGCGGGGACCCAGTACTTC.

The J gene is TRBJ1-2, the V gene TRBV11-2, with D uncertain. CDR1 and CDR2 from the germline V gene are SGHAT and FQNNGV. Deletions cut 1 base from V and 8 bases from J, with 17 bases between. The CDR3 spans 15 residues. Here the CDR3 reads CASSLAVSGPEGYTF. CDR3 nucleotides: TGTGCCAGCAGCTTAGCGGTTTCGGGTCCGGAGGGCTACACCTTC.

The rearrangement links TRBV2 to TRBJ1-6; D is undetermined. The CDR3 length is 11 residues. V was shortened by 2 bases and J by 9 bases, with 2 bases between the two germline ends. The germline V gene encodes CDR1 SNHLY and CDR2 FYNNEI. The CDR3 nucleotides are TGTGCCAGCAGTGAACCTTCACCCCTCCACTTT. Translating it yields CASSEPSPLHF.

The V call is TRBV25-1, the J call TRBJ2-7; D not certain. This CDR3 has 12 residues. Trimming removed 8 bases at V and 3 bases at J, with 11 bases between. Per germline, CDR1 MGHDK and CDR2 SYGVNS. As DNA, the CDR3 is TGTGCCAGCCTTGGACCGAACTACGAGCAGTACTTC. Its protein is CASLGPNYEQYF.